These 29 T cell receptor beta chains came from one sample sequenced in a study of blood T cell repertoires in COVID-19. TCRdb keeps only in-frame clones here, not all; method: immunoSEQ multiplex PCR. This sample has some 45,000 clones, with approximately 80% found just once. Material for sequencing was peripheral blood. These receptors were obtained from a man in his 60s with acute or convalescent COVID-19.

The genes are TRBV28 and TRBJ1-5, with 8 nucleotides matching TRBD1. CDR1 MDHEN and CDR2 SYDVKM come from the germline V gene. The CDR3 sequence is 16 residues long. V lost 5 bases and J lost 4; bases outside the gene matches: 10. CDR3 DNA sequence: TGTGCCAGCAGTCAAACACAGGGGGACCTTAATCAGCCCCAGCATTTT. It encodes CASSQTQGDLNQPQHF.

The gene calls are TRBV25-1 and TRBJ2-3; D may be TRBD2 (6 bases). This CDR3 has 11 amino acids. Germline CDR1 reads MGHDK; CDR2 reads SYGVNS. Trimming removed 6 bases at V and 11 bases at J, with 12 bases between. In DNA form, the CDR3 reads TGTGCCAGCAGAGTCGGGACTGTGCAGTATTTT. Amino acid sequence: CASRVGTVQYF.

The CDR3 loop reads CASSKRGEVGGTGAPEQYF. The CDR3 DNA sequence: TGTGCCAGCAGCAAAAGGGGAGAAGTCGGCGGGACAGGGGCACCCGAGCAGTACTTC. The J gene is TRBJ2-7, the V gene TRBV21-1; whether TRBD1, the table's D call, matches the DNA was not checked. TRBV21-1 is a pseudogene. The CDR3 loop spans 19 amino acids.

Only one count was recorded for this clone. The chain has TRBV29-1 and TRBJ1-2; 7 nucleotides match TRBD1. CDR3 size: 14 residues. Per the germline V gene, CDR1 is SQVTM and CDR2 is ANQGSEA. V shed 2 bases, J shed 6 bases, and the junction held 9 bases outside the gene matches. This CDR3 reads CSVEQTTGSHGYTF. For the CDR3, the DNA is TGCAGCGTTGAACAGACGACAGGGAGTCATGGCTACACCTTC.

This clone has more than one count but fewer than ten. The chain joins TRBV19 to TRBJ1-6; perhaps TRBD1 as D (5 bases). The V gene lost 3 bases and the J gene lost 6 bases, with 9 bases spanning the gap. Per germline, CDR1 LNHDA and CDR2 SQIVND (reference sequence). The CDR3 covers 14 residues. This CDR3 is CASSIPGLNSPLHF. CDR3 nucleotide sequence: TGTGCCAGTAGTATTCCAGGGCTTAATTCACCCCTCCACTTT.

This rearrangement joins TRBV6-5 to TRBJ1-1; D is uncertain. The germline CDR1 and CDR2 sequences are MNHEY and SVGAGI. The CDR3 sequence is 13 residues long. The V and J ends lost 8 bases and 2 bases respectively, with 12 bases between them. The CDR3: CASSRKSNTEAFF. The CDR3 bases are TGTGCCAGCTCCAGGAAGAGCAACACTGAAGCTTTCTTT.

This clone was seen a handful of times. The rearrangement uses TRBV5-6 and TRBJ2-7; the D is unclear. V was clipped by 4 bases and J by 1 base, with 9 bases between them. The CDR3 totals 13 residues. Per the germline V gene, CDR1 is SGHDT and CDR2 is YYEEEE. The CDR3 DNA reads TGTGCCAGCAGCCAGCAGGCATCCTACGAGCAGTACTTC. It is translated as CASSQQASYEQYF.

Turning to this clone: The junction shows a germline mismatch at one end, possibly a read error. V gene TRBV24-1 combines with J gene TRBJ2-5, with 8 bases identical to TRBD2. Germline V gene data show CDR1 as KGHDR and CDR2 as SFDVKD. The CDR3 loop spans 15 amino acids. The CDR3, as DNA: TGTGCCACAAGTGCGGGGGGCATAACTCAAGAGACCCAGTACTTC. Protein product: CATSAGGITQETQYF.

The CDR3 region has the DNA TGTGCCAGTTCCCCCACCCGGACAGGGCCCTACGAGCAGTACTTC. Protein sequence: CASSPTRTGPYEQYF. The rearrangement joins TRBV18 to TRBJ2-7; TRBD1 matches at 8 bases. Germline V gene sequence: CDR1 KGHSH, CDR2 LQKENI. V trimming: 9 bases; J trimming: 2 bases; junction bases outside the gene matches: 12. The CDR3 is 15 residues long.

This clone came up once. V and J are TRBV13 and TRBJ1-6; no reliable D call. Germline CDR1 is PRHDT and CDR2 is FYEKMQ (reference sequence). The ends were cut back, 0 bases at V and 9 bases at J, with 6 bases in the middle. The length of the CDR3 is 13 residues. The DNA of the CDR3 is TGTGCCAGCAGCTTAGGGAGGCCTTCACCCCTCCACTTT. Amino acid sequence: CASSLGRPSPLHF.

In its sample, this clone was seen a few times. The V call is TRBV28, the J call TRBJ1-2, with TRBD1 matching over 8 bases. J lost 9 bases, V lost 5 bases, and 11 bases had no gene match. Looked up from germline, CDR1 is MDHEN and CDR2 is SYDVKM. The CDR3 loop spans 14 amino acids. CDR3 residues: CASSPGRDRSSYTF. The DNA for the CDR3 is TGTGCCAGCAGTCCCGGCAGGGACAGGTCGAGCTACACCTTC.

This sequence joins TRBV30 and TRBJ1-5; D is unresolved. The V and J ends lost 1 base and 0 bases respectively, with 7 bases between them. Per the germline V gene, CDR1 is GTSNPN and CDR2 is SVGIG (reference sequence). This CDR3 is 14 amino acids long. The DNA of the CDR3 is TGTGCCTGGAGTGAGCCGTTTAGCAATCAGCCCCAGCATTTT. Amino acids: CAWSEPFSNQPQHF. Based on the CDR3 plus reference TRBV30 and TRBJ1-5, the full variable domain is SQTIHQWPATLVQPVGSPLSLECTVEGTSNPNLYWYRQAAGRGLQLLFYSVGIGQISSEVPQNLSASRPQDRQFILSSKKLLLSDSGFYLCAWSEPFSNQPQHFGDGTRLSIL.

This clone was seen just once. The chain couples TRBV29-1 to TRBJ1-4; TRBD1 matches 8 bases. The CDR3 spans 13 residues. Trimming cost V 7 bases and J 2 bases; bases outside gene matches: 3. Germline CDR1 reads SQVTM; CDR2 reads ANQGSEA. CDR3 DNA sequence: TGCAGCGCCAGACAGGGGACTAATGAAAAACTGTTTTTT. It codes for CSARQGTNEKLFF.

The chain combines TRBV13 with TRBJ1-1; TRBD1 agrees at 9 bases. The V segment lost 5 bases and the J segment 6 bases; nucleotides outside the gene matches: 7. Germline CDR1 and CDR2: PRHDT and FYEKMQ (reference sequence). This CDR3 spans 14 amino acids. In DNA form, the CDR3 reads TGTGCCAGCAGCGACAGGGGGGGAAGGGCTGAAGCTTTCTTT. It codes for CASSDRGGRAEAFF.

The CDR3 spells CASRQNLLGVLYEQYF. CDR3 DNA sequence: TGTGCCAGCAGACAGAATCTCTTAGGGGTCCTCTACGAGCAGTACTTC. V is TRBV2 and J is TRBJ2-7; D might be TRBD1 (5 bases). V was clipped by 6 bases and J by 3 bases, with 21 bases between them. CDR1 and CDR2 (germline): SNHLY, FYNNEI. This CDR3 spans 16 amino acids.

This CDR3 is CASSLGFDGNYGYTF. The CDR3 DNA reads as TGTGCCAGCAGCTTGGGTTTCGACGGGAACTATGGCTACACCTTC. The V gene is TRBV5-6, the J gene TRBJ1-2; D unclear. The V and J ends lost 0 bases and 2 bases respectively, with 11 bases between them. CDR3 length: 15 residues. CDR1 and CDR2 from the germline V gene are SGHDT and YYEEEE.

The chain carries TRBV5-1 and TRBJ1-6, with 7 bases that match TRBD1. This CDR3 is 15 amino acids long. Germline V lookup: CDR1 SGHRS, CDR2 YFSETQ. With 3 bases clipped from V and 9 bases from J, the junction kept 9 bases outside the gene matches. The DNA of the CDR3 is TGCGCCAGCAGCTATTACGACAGGGACACTTCACCCCTCCACTTT. Translation: CASSYYDRDTSPLHF.

CDR3: CATSRTPRTGALGGYTF. CDR3 nucleotide sequence: TGTGCCACCAGCAGAACCCCTAGGACAGGGGCGTTGGGAGGCTACACCTTC. This sequence joins TRBV15 and TRBJ1-2; 9 bases agree with TRBD1. J lost 8 bases, V lost 2 bases, and 15 bases had no gene match. There are 17 residues in the CDR3. Per the germline V gene, CDR1 is LNHNV and CDR2 is YYDKDF (reference sequence).

CDR3 bases: TGTGCCAGTAGCGGGGTGAACACTGAAGCTTTCTTT. It is translated as CASSGVNTEAFF. J is TRBJ1-1 and V is TRBV19; no clear D. Germline V gene sequence: CDR1 LNHDA, CDR2 SQIVND (reference sequence). CDR3 length: 12 amino acids. The V end lost 6 bases, the J end lost 0 bases, and 5 bases lay between the germline ends.

A few counts support this clone. V gene TRBV7-2 combines with J gene TRBJ2-3, with a possible D match to TRBD2 (5 bases). Trimming removed 4 bases at V and 1 base at J, with 12 bases between. CDR3 length: 15 amino acids. CDR1 is SGHTA and CDR2 is FQGNSA in the germline V gene. CDR3 nucleotides: TGTGCCAGCAGCTCCACTGGCGGGCGCACAGATACGCAGTATTTT. This sequence encodes CASSSTGGRTDTQYF.

This chain connects TRBV11-1 to TRBJ2-1; 9 nucleotides match TRBD1. V lost 5 bases, J lost 5 bases, and 7 bases stayed unmatched. The CDR3 extends over 15 amino acids. The V gene's germline CDR1 is SGHAT and CDR2 FQDESV (reference sequence). CDR3 protein: CASSLSGTGNNEQFF. CDR3 nucleotide sequence: TGTGCCAGCAGCCTAAGCGGGACAGGGAACAATGAGCAGTTCTTC.

This clone was found a few times. Here the CDR3 reads CASSYRQNTEAFF. The CDR3 nucleotides read TGTGCCAGCAGTTACCGACAGAACACTGAAGCTTTCTTT. This rearrangement joins TRBV6-5 to TRBJ1-1; no clear D. Trimming took 2 bases from V and 1 from J, leaving 5 bases between them. The CDR3 spans 13 residues. The germline V gene encodes CDR1 MNHEY and CDR2 SVGAGI.

This chain connects TRBV6-1 to TRBJ2-1, with 10 bases that match TRBD2. Germline V gene sequence: CDR1 MNHNS, CDR2 SASEGT. This CDR3 spans 21 amino acids. V was pared by 2 bases and J by 0 bases, with 16 bases of the junction left unmatched. This CDR3 is CASSEKATALAGRSSYNEQFF. The CDR3 DNA reads as TGTGCCAGCAGTGAAAAGGCGACTGCACTAGCGGGGAGAAGCTCCTACAATGAGCAGTTCTTC.

The chain has TRBV19 and TRBJ2-7; D perhaps matches TRBD1 (5 bases). The germline V and J ends were trimmed by 0 bases and 3 bases, with 12 bases remaining between them. Germline CDR1 is LNHDA and CDR2 is SQIVND (reference sequence). The CDR3 runs 15 residues. DNA for the CDR3: TGTGCCAGTAGTATAGATCTTGACAGAAACTACGAGCAGTACTTC. It specifies CASSIDLDRNYEQYF. The full variable domain, its missing parts supplied by reference TRBV19 and TRBJ2-7, is DGGITQSPKYLFRKEGQNVTLSCEQNLNHDAMYWYRQDPGQGLRLIYYSQIVNDFQKGDIAEGYSVSREKKESFPLTVTSAQKNPTAFYLCASSIDLDRNYEQYFGPGTRLTVT.

The chain joins TRBV14 to TRBJ2-1; D might be TRBD2 (5 bases). Between the trimmed V and J ends, which lost 0 bases and 2 bases, there was a span of 11 bases. Per germline, CDR1 SGHDN and CDR2 FVKESK. The CDR3 covers 16 residues. The CDR3: CASSQELGAAYNEQFF. The CDR3 nucleotides read TGTGCCAGCAGCCAAGAACTAGGCGCAGCCTACAATGAGCAGTTCTTC.

This clone was seen only a few times. CDR3 sequence: CASSRRPHSGDTNEKLFF. CDR3 in DNA: TGTGCCAGCAGCCGCCGACCTCATTCAGGGGACACTAATGAAAAACTGTTTTTT. The chain couples TRBV7-9 to TRBJ1-4, with a possible D match to TRBD1 (6 bases). CDR3 length equals 18 residues. Germline CDR1 is SEHNR and CDR2 is FQNEAQ (reference sequence). V was pared by 5 bases and J by 2 bases, with 21 bases between.

The chain's CDR3 is CASSLSRSNTGELFF. In nucleotides, the CDR3 is TGTGCCAGCAGCTTGAGCCGGTCGAACACCGGGGAGCTGTTTTTT. This chain connects TRBV11-3 to TRBJ2-2, with D uncertain. V was pared by 3 bases and J by 0 bases, with 8 bases between. This CDR3 has 15 residues. Germline V gene sequence: CDR1 SGHNT, CDR2 YENEEA.

The chain is built from TRBV9 and TRBJ1-5; D perhaps matches TRBD1 (5 bases). Germline V gene lookup returns CDR1 SGDLS and CDR2 YYNGEE. This CDR3 contains 15 residues. Trimming took off 0 bases at V and 4 bases at J, with 11 bases between the two ends. The chain's CDR3 is CASSVGVAGNQPQHF. As DNA, the CDR3 is TGTGCCAGCAGCGTAGGAGTTGCAGGGAATCAGCCCCAGCATTTT. The full variable domain, its missing parts supplied by reference TRBV9 and TRBJ1-5, is DSGVTQTPKHLITATGQRVTLRCSPRSGDLSVYWYQQSLDQGLQFLIQYYNGEERAKGNILERFSAQQFPDLHSELNLSSLELGDSALYFCASSVGVAGNQPQHFGDGTRLSIL.

The chain links TRBV7-2 to TRBJ1-2, with 8 bases aligning to TRBD1. CDR1 and CDR2 from the germline V gene are SGHTA and FQGNSA. Trimming took 5 bases from V and 3 from J; bases not matched to a gene: 5. The CDR3 has 14 amino acids. CDR3 DNA sequence: TGTGCCAGCAGCCCACAGGGGGGAGACTATGGCTACACCTTC. It codes for CASSPQGGDYGYTF. The full variable domain, in which reference TRBV7-2 and TRBJ1-2 provide the parts outside the CDR3, is GAGVSQSPSNKVTEKGKDVELRCDPISGHTALYWYRQSLGQGLEFLIYFQGNSAPDKSGLPSDRFSAERTGGSVSTLTIQRTQQEDSAVYLCASSPQGGDYGYTFGSGTRLTVV.